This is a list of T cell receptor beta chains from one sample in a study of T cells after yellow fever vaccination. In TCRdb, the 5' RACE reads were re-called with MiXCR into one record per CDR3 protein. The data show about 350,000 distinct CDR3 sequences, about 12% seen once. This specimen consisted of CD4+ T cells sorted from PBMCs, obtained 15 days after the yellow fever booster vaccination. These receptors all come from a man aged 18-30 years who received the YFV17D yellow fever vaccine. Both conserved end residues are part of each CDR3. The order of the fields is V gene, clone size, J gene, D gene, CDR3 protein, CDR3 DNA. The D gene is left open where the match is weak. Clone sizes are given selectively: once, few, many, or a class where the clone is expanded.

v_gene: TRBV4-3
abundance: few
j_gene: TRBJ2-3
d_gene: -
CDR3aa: CASSQDGNHLLTTQYF
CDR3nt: TGCGCCAGCAGCCAGGACGGCAATCACCTCCTCACTACGCAGTATTTT

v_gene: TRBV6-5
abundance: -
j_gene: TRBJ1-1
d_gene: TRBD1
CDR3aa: CASSYNRQGANTEAFF
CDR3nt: TGTGCCAGCAGTTACAATCGACAGGGAGCGAACACTGAAGCTTTCTTT

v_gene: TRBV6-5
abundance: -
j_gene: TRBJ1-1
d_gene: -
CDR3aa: CASSYVGEAFF
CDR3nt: TGTGCCAGCAGCTACGTGGGTGAAGCTTTCTTT

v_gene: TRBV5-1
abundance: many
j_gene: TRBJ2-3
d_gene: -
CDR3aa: CASSLVGLGSADTQYF
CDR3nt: TGCGCCAGCAGCTTGGTTGGATTGGGGTCCGCAGATACGCAGTATTTT

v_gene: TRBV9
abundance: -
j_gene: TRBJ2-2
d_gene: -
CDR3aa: CASSVVGGAGTGELFF
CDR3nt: TGTGCCAGCAGCGTAGTTGGGGGAGCCGGCACCGGGGAGCTGTTTTTT

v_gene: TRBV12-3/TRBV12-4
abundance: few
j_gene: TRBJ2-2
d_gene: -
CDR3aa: CASSLGGALIGELFF
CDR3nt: TGTGCCAGCAGTTTAGGAGGGGCCTTGATCGGGGAGCTGTTTTTT

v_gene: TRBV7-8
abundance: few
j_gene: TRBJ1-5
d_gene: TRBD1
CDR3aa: CASSLGQGLGNQPQHF
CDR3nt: TGTGCCAGCAGCTTAGGACAGGGGCTGGGCAATCAGCCCCAGCATTTT

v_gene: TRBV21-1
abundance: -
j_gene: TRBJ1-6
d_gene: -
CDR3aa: CASSTQKGQGTYHSPLHF
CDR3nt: TGTGCCAGCAGCACACAAAAGGGACAGGGGACCTACCATTCACCCCTCCACTTT

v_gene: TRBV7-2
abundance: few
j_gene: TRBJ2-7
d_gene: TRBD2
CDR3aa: CASSLGTSAYEQYF
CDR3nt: TGTGCCAGCAGCTTAGGGACTAGCGCCTACGAGCAGTACTTC

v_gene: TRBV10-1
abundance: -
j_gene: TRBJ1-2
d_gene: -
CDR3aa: CASPDGNYGYTF
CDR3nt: TGCGCCAGCCCAGACGGCAACTATGGCTACACCTTC

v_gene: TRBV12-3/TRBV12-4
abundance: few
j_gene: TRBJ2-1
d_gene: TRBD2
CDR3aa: CASRSQSGGAYNEQFF
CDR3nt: TGTGCCAGCAGGTCCCAAAGCGGGGGGGCATACAATGAGCAGTTCTTC

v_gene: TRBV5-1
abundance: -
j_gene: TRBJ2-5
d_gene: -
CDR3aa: CASSTLSGPEETQYF
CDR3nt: TGCGCCAGCAGCACACTGTCGGGGCCCGAGGAGACCCAGTACTTC

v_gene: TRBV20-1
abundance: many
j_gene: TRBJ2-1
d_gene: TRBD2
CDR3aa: CSASPALAGGMEQFF
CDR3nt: TGCAGTGCTAGCCCTGCGCTAGCGGGGGGGATGGAGCAGTTCTTC

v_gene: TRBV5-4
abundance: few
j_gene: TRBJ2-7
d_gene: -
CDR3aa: CASSWDLSSYEQYF
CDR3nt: TGTGCCAGCAGCTGGGACCTGAGCTCCTACGAGCAGTACTTC

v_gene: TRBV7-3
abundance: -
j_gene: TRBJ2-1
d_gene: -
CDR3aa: CASSWGGQGEQFF
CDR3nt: TGTGCCAGCAGCTGGGGGGGGCAGGGTGAGCAGTTCTTC

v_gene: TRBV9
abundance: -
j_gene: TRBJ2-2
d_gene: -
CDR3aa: CATQTGNTGELFF
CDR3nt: TGTGCCACCCAAACAGGGAACACCGGGGAGCTGTTTTTT

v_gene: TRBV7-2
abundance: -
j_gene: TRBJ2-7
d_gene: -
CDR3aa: CASSSRNGAYEQYF
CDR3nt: TGTGCCAGCAGCTCCCGCAACGGGGCCTACGAGCAGTACTTC

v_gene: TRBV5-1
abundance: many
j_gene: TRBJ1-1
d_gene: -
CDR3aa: CASRADYTEAFF
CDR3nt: TGCGCCAGCCGGGCAGACTACACTGAAGCTTTCTTT

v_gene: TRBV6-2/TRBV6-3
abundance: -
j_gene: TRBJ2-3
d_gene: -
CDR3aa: CASSFTGDTQYF
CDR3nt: TGTGCCAGCAGTTTTACGGGGGATACGCAGTATTTT

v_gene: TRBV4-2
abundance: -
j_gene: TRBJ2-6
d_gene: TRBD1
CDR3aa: CASSQERMGQGWANVLTF
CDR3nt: TGTGCCAGCAGCCAAGAGAGAATGGGACAGGGGTGGGCCAACGTCCTGACTTTC

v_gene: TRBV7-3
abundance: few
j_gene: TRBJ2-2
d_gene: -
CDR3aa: CASSSEGRSSTGELFF
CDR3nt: TGTGCCAGCAGCTCCGAGGGGAGATCGAGCACCGGGGAGCTGTTTTTT

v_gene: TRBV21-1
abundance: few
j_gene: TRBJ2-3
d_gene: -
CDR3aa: CASSKERLAGGNSTDTQYF
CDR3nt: TGTGCCAGCAGCAAAGAAAGACTAGCGGGGGGGAATAGCACAGATACGCAGTATTTT

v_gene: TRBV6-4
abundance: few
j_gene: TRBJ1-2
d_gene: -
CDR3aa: CASSDSFRGWGNYGYTF
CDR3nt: TGTGCCAGCAGTGACTCTTTTCGGGGCTGGGGGAATTATGGCTACACCTTC

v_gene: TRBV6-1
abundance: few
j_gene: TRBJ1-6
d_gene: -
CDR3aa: CASSGSVNYNSPLHF
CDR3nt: TGTGCCAGCAGTGGGTCCGTGAACTATAATTCACCCCTCCACTTT

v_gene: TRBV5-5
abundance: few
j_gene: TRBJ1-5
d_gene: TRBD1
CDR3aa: CASSRMTGGAQGPQHF
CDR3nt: TGTGCCAGCAGCCGGATGACAGGGGGTGCCCAGGGGCCCCAGCATTTT

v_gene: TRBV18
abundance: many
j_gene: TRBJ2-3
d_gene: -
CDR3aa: CASSPSRSTDTQYF
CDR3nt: TGTGCCAGCTCACCGAGCCGGAGCACAGATACGCAGTATTTT

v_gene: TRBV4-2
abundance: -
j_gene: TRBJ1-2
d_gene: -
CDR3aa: CASSQDAFSYGYTF
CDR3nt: TGTGCCAGCAGCCAAGACGCGTTTAGCTATGGCTACACCTTC

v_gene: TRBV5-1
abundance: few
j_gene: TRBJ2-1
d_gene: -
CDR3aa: CASSLGVSYNEQFF
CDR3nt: TGCGCCAGCAGCCTGGGGGTATCCTACAATGAGCAGTTCTTC

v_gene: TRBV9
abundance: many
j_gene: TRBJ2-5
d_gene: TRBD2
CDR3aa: CASSVGGGAWETQYF
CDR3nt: TGTGCCAGCAGCGTAGGCGGGGGGGCCTGGGAGACCCAGTACTTC

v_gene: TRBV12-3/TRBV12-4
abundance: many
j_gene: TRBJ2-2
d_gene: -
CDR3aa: CASSPQGRELFF
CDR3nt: TGTGCCAGCAGTCCCCAGGGGCGGGAACTGTTTTTT

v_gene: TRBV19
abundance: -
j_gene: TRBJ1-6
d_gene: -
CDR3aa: CASSEGHLNSPLHF
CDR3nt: TGTGCCAGTAGTGAGGGACACCTTAATTCACCCCTCCACTTT